This T cell receptor beta chain was retrieved from a study of T-cell reconstitution after alpha-beta-depleted transplantation in children. This clonotype was picked up a small number of times. A TCRbeta library incorporating unique molecular identifiers was prepared. TCRdb called the PCR reads again in MiXCR, with one record for every CDR3 protein. Of about a million distinct CDR3 sequences in the sample, about 30% were seen once. V was trimmed by 2 bases and J by 3 bases, leaving 10 bases between them. CDR1 is SNHLY, CDR2 FYNNEI, per germline. The CDR3 runs 14 residues. The genes are TRBV2 and TRBJ2-5; weak D call: TRBD1 (5 bases). The starting material was PBMCs, mostly from graft donor cells, obtained 360 days after TCRalphabeta/CD19-depleted stem cell transplant. The receptor's source is a boy under three years old who had a stem cell transplant for SCID, so the T cells may come from the graft donor. In nucleotides, the CDR3 is TGTGCCAGCAGTGAACAGGGTACAGAAGAGACCCAGTACTTC. Protein sequence: CASSEQGTEETQYF.